The next 32 T cell receptor beta chains were all read from a single sample in a study of blood T cell repertoires in COVID-19. Using immunoSEQ multiplex PCR, the repertoire was profiled, and TCRdb retains in-frame clones only, with some absent. The table shows about 6,400 clones, with around nine tenths occurring only once. Sequenced: peripheral blood. These receptors originate from a human donor in a cohort sampled during active COVID-19.

This rearrangement joins TRBV6-1 to TRBJ1-2; 9 positions match TRBD1. CDR1 and CDR2 from the germline V gene are MNHNS and SASEGT. CDR3 size: 15 residues. With 2 bases clipped from V and 4 bases from J, the junction kept 5 bases outside the gene matches. The CDR3 loop is CASSEPGDRAYGYTF. DNA for the CDR3: TGTGCCAGCAGTGAACCTGGGGACAGGGCCTATGGCTACACCTTC.

The genes are TRBV4-3 and TRBJ2-7; D possibly corresponds to TRBD1 (6 bases). The CDR3 loop spans 14 amino acids. Trimming took 4 bases from V and 3 from J, leaving 13 bases between them. The V gene's germline CDR1 is LGHNA and CDR2 YSLEER. Written as DNA, the CDR3 is TGCGCCAGCAGCCTCCGGGACACAGACTACGAGCAGTACTTC. Amino acid sequence: CASSLRDTDYEQYF.

The V gene is TRBV5-1, the J gene TRBJ1-5, with D hard to call. The CDR3 runs to 15 residues. Trimming stripped 2 bases from V and 2 bases from J, with 11 bases between. The germline CDR1 and CDR2 sequences are SGHRS and YFSETQ. The chain's CDR3 is CASSLEGGGNQPQHF. In nucleotides, the CDR3 is TGCGCCAGCAGCTTAGAGGGTGGGGGCAATCAGCCCCAGCATTTT. The full variable domain, rest sourced from reference TRBV5-1 and TRBJ1-5, is KAGVTQTPRYLIKTRGQQVTLSCSPISGHRSVSWYQQTPGQGLQFLFEYFSETQRNKGNFPGRFSGRQFSNSRSEMNVSTLELGDSALYLCASSLEGGGNQPQHFGDGTRLSIL.

As to this clone: An end of the junction does not agree with germline; a read error may underlie this. DNA of the CDR3: TGCGCCCGCAGCCGAGGGGGGGCGAACACCGGGGAGCTGTTTTTT. This codes for CARSRGGANTGELFF. This rearrangement joins TRBV5-1 to TRBJ2-2, with D perhaps TRBD2 (7 bases). Germline CDR1 is SGHRS and CDR2 is YFSETQ. The CDR3 covers 15 residues.

The rearrangement uses TRBV6-5 and TRBJ2-7; 8 bases are a match to TRBD1. Trimming cost V 6 bases and J 2 bases; bases outside gene matches: 9. The CDR3 runs to 15 residues. The V gene's germline CDR1 is MNHEY and CDR2 SVGAGI. The CDR3 region has the DNA TGTGCCAGCAGGTCTCCGGGACAGGCTCCCTACGAGCAGTACTTC. Its protein product is CASRSPGQAPYEQYF.

The rearrangement links TRBV29-1 to TRBJ2-1; D gene ambiguous. Per germline, CDR1 SQVTM and CDR2 ANQGSEA. Trimming cost V 2 bases and J 0 bases, with 8 bases left between them. CDR3 size: 14 residues. CDR3 coding DNA: TGCAGCGTTGAAAAAGATAGCTCCTACAATGAGCAGTTCTTC. Protein product: CSVEKDSSYNEQFF.

In nucleotides, the CDR3 is TGCGCCAGCAGTGAGGATTCGGACAGGGGATGCGTAGGCGAGCAGTACTTC. Translating it yields CASSEDSDRGCVGEQYF. This rearrangement joins TRBV10-1 to TRBJ2-7; 9 nucleotides agree with TRBD1. Germline V gene sequence: CDR1 WNHNN, CDR2 SYGVQD (reference sequence). V was clipped by 2 bases and J by 6 bases; unmatched bases: 14. The CDR3 covers 17 residues.

The V call is TRBV5-4, the J call TRBJ1-2; 9 nucleotides line up with TRBD1. The CDR3 consists of 14 residues. CDR1 SGHNT and CDR2 YYREEE come from the germline V gene (reference sequence). V was clipped by 4 bases and J by 8 bases; unmatched bases: 9. CDR3 region: CASSGVGQGKGYTF. For the CDR3, the DNA is TGTGCCAGCAGCGGGGTGGGACAGGGAAAAGGCTACACCTTC.

This chain connects TRBV2 to TRBJ2-1; D may be TRBD2 (6 bases). CDR1 SNHLY and CDR2 FYNNEI come from the germline V gene. Between the trimmed V and J ends, which lost 6 bases and 2 bases, there was a span of 8 bases. This CDR3 has 13 residues. In DNA form, the CDR3 reads TGTGCCAGCAGGGGGGAGGCCTACAATGAGCAGTTCTTC. It encodes CASRGEAYNEQFF.

This clone was recorded a few times. In DNA, the CDR3 is TGTGCCAGCAGTTTATCGGGGCAACTTGAGCAGTACTTC. Residues: CASSLSGQLEQYF. This rearrangement joins TRBV27 to TRBJ2-7, with D tentatively TRBD1 (5 bases). From germline, CDR1 is MNHEY and CDR2 SMNVEV (reference sequence). The CDR3 spans 13 residues. V was cut by 0 bases and J by 7 bases, with 10 bases left in between.

The rearrangement links TRBV7-2 to TRBJ1-2, with 12 bases aligning to TRBD1. The CDR3 sequence is 15 residues long. Germline V gene lookup returns CDR1 SGHTA and CDR2 FQGNSA. With 1 base clipped from V and 8 bases from J, the junction kept 5 bases outside the gene matches. The CDR3 reads CASSLEEGTGGGYTF. CDR3 in DNA: TGTGCCAGCAGCTTAGAGGAGGGGACAGGGGGCGGCTACACCTTC.

V and J are TRBV7-2 and TRBJ1-1; TRBD1 might be the D (5 bases). This CDR3 is 16 amino acids long. Between the trimmed V and J ends, which lost 1 base and 6 bases, there was a span of 18 bases. Germline V gene data show CDR1 as SGHTA and CDR2 as FQGNSA. The DNA of the CDR3 is TGTGCCAGCAGCTTAGGCGGTAGGGGAAATCTCGCTGAAGCTTTCTTT. As protein: CASSLGGRGNLAEAFF.

V and J are TRBV4-3 and TRBJ2-3, with 7 nucleotides matching TRBD2. This CDR3 region has 15 residues. The junction had 3 bases not matched to a gene; V was cut back by 2 bases and J by 1 base. Germline V gives CDR1 LGHNA, CDR2 YSLEER. For the CDR3, the DNA is TGCGCCAGCAGCCAAAGGGCGGGGGGCACAGATACGCAGTATTTT. It is translated as CASSQRAGGTDTQYF.

The chain links TRBV19 to TRBJ2-7; 8 bases line up with TRBD1. The CDR3 is 14 amino acids. With V trimmed by 3 bases and J by 4 bases, 5 bases remained unmatched. Per germline, CDR1 LNHDA and CDR2 SQIVND (reference sequence). As DNA, the CDR3 is TGTGCCAGTAGTATGGGACAGGAACCTTACGAGCAGTACTTC. This translates into CASSMGQEPYEQYF.

This clone was detected a few times. The rearrangement uses TRBV19 and TRBJ2-7; tentative D call: TRBD1 (5 bases). The CDR3 runs 14 residues. CDR1 is LNHDA, CDR2 SQIVND, per germline (reference sequence). V lost 1 base and J 4 bases, leaving 11 bases between the germline ends. The CDR3 region is CASSIALRGYEQYF. The DNA for the CDR3 is TGTGCCAGTAGTATAGCCCTTAGGGGTTACGAGCAGTACTTC.

This rearrangement joins TRBV28 to TRBJ2-5, with TRBD1 matching over 7 bases. The CDR3 runs to 15 residues. Germline V gene data show CDR1 as MDHEN and CDR2 as SYDVKM. V lost 7 bases and J lost 7; bases outside the gene matches: 15. The CDR3 loop is CASKYRDSRNRTQYF. The CDR3 nucleotides are TGTGCCAGCAAGTACCGGGACAGCCGAAATCGGACCCAGTACTTC.

This sequence joins TRBV7-8 and TRBJ2-7; tentatively, D is TRBD1 (5 bases). In germline, CDR1 is SGHVS, CDR2 FQNEAQ. This CDR3 has 13 residues. Trimming removed 6 bases at V and 5 bases at J, with 14 bases between. CDR3 nucleotides: TGTGCCAGCAGTTACCCCAGGGCAGACGAGCAGTACTTC. It translates to CASSYPRADEQYF.

The rearrangement joins TRBV7-8 to TRBJ1-1; D is perhaps TRBD1 (6 bases). The CDR3 has 15 residues. Germline loops: CDR1 SGHVS, CDR2 FQNEAQ. The V gene lost 5 bases and the J gene lost 6 bases, with 19 bases spanning the gap. CDR3 loop: CASSPVLGAGAEAFF. CDR3 nucleotides: TGTGCCAGCAGCCCTGTTCTCGGGGCAGGGGCTGAAGCTTTCTTT.

This sequence joins TRBV19 and TRBJ2-5, with TRBD2 identical over 11 bases. V lost 1 base and J lost 3; bases outside the gene matches: 4. In germline, CDR1 is LNHDA, CDR2 SQIVND (reference sequence). The CDR3 is made up of 16 amino acids. This chain's CDR3 is CASSIGWGLAEETQYF. For the CDR3, the DNA is TGTGCCAGTAGTATAGGATGGGGACTAGCGGAAGAGACCCAGTACTTC.

In this sample, this clone turned up once. The CDR3 region has the DNA TGTGCCAGTGCCGACAGGGACGGTGAGACCCAGTACTTC. This translates into CASADRDGETQYF. The chain has TRBV19 and TRBJ2-5, with TRBD1 identical over 7 bases. Germline CDR1 LNHDA, CDR2 SQIVND (reference sequence). The CDR3 is 13 residues long. J lost 5 bases, V lost 8 bases, and 8 bases had no gene match.

The chain joins TRBV11-1 to TRBJ1-2, with D unresolved. The CDR3 has 14 residues. V dropped 5 bases and J dropped 4 bases, with 14 bases sitting between them. Germline values: CDR1 SGHAT, CDR2 FQDESV (reference sequence). CDR3 region: CASSPRGSGYGYTF. As DNA, the CDR3 is TGTGCCAGCAGCCCTCGGGGAAGCGGCTATGGCTACACCTTC.

The chain recombines TRBV3-1 (or the pseudogene TRBV3-2) with TRBJ2-7; 7 bases match TRBD2. V lost 0 bases and J lost 2; bases outside the gene matches: 16. CDR3 size: 19 residues. The germline V gene has CDR1 LGHDT and CDR2 YNNKEL (reference sequence). CDR3 sequence: CASSQEMASGSIHPYEQYF. CDR3 nucleotides: TGTGCCAGCAGCCAAGAAATGGCTAGCGGATCCATCCACCCCTACGAGCAGTACTTC.

In this sample, this clone turned up once. This chain connects TRBV7-3 to TRBJ1-1; D is ambiguous. The V and J ends lost 2 bases and 11 bases respectively, with 12 bases between them. The CDR3 runs 12 residues. Germline V lookup: CDR1 SGHTA, CDR2 FQGTGA. CDR3 in amino acids: CASSLREGRAFF. For the CDR3, the DNA is TGTGCCAGCAGCTTACGGGAAGGCCGCGCTTTCTTT.

The chain has TRBV7-3 and TRBJ2-5; 9 bases match TRBD2. The CDR3 length is 15 residues. With V trimmed by 5 bases and J by 5 bases, 9 bases remained unmatched. CDR1 is SGHTA, CDR2 FQGTGA, per germline. The CDR3 here is CASSDGGRAHETQYF. In nucleotides, the CDR3 is TGTGCCAGCAGCGATGGCGGGAGGGCTCACGAGACCCAGTACTTC.

This chain links TRBV5-1 with TRBJ2-2; 8 nucleotides agree with TRBD1. With 1 base clipped from V and 4 bases from J, the junction kept 6 bases outside the gene matches. Per germline, CDR1 SGHRS and CDR2 YFSETQ. CDR3 length: 16 residues. The CDR3 loop is CASSLTGGESTGELFF. The CDR3 DNA is TGCGCCAGCAGCTTGACAGGGGGTGAGAGCACCGGGGAGCTGTTTTTT.

The rearrangement links TRBV12-3 or TRBV12-4 to TRBJ2-3; 7 bases match TRBD2. V was pared by 6 bases and J by 7 bases, with 7 bases of the junction left unmatched. The CDR3 is 13 residues long. CDR3 protein: CASSPQAGYTQYF. The DNA for the CDR3 is TGTGCCAGCAGCCCACAAGCGGGGTATACGCAGTATTTT.

The J gene is TRBJ1-2, the V gene TRBV28; 8 bases agree with TRBD1. The length of the CDR3 is 15 residues. Germline loops: CDR1 MDHEN, CDR2 SYDVKM. V lost 6 bases and J lost 1; bases outside the gene matches: 7. The chain's CDR3 is CASSRGGQVNYGYTF. For the CDR3, the DNA is TGTGCCAGCAGCCGTGGGGGACAGGTTAACTATGGCTACACCTTC.

The V call is TRBV6-5, the J call TRBJ2-7; 8 bases are a match to TRBD2. The CDR3 is 14 amino acids. J was trimmed by 1 base and V by 6 bases; bases with no gene match: 5. Germline lookup yields CDR1 MNHEY and CDR2 SVGAGI. The CDR3 is CASRRLANSYEQYF. CDR3 coding DNA: TGTGCCAGCAGGAGACTAGCGAATTCCTACGAGCAGTACTTC.

This clone was recorded a few times. The chain joins TRBV7-3 to TRBJ2-7, with TRBD1 identical over 8 bases. Germline CDR1 and CDR2: SGHTA and FQGTGA. The CDR3 length is 15 residues. The V gene end was trimmed by 5 bases and the J gene end by 5 bases; junction bases not matched to a gene: 11. CDR3: CASSRGQGANNEQYF. The DNA of the CDR3 is TGTGCCAGCAGCCGCGGGCAGGGGGCGAATAACGAGCAGTACTTC. The variable domain in full, with the rest retrieved from reference TRBV7-3 and TRBJ2-7, is GAGVSQTPSNKVTEKGKYVELRCDPISGHTALYWYRQSLGQGPEFLIYFQGTGAADDSGLPNDRFFAVRPEGSVSTLKIQRTERGDSAVYLCASSRGQGANNEQYFGPGTRLTVT.

This clone was seen only once. In DNA form, the CDR3 reads TGTGCCAGCAGCTCGGGTCCTGCCACTGAAGCTTTCTTT. Translated, it gives CASSSGPATEAFF. The V gene is TRBV12-3 or TRBV12-4, the J gene TRBJ1-1, with D uncertain. The CDR3 is made up of 13 amino acids. V dropped 6 bases and J dropped 4 bases, with 12 bases sitting between them.

This chain uses TRBV19 with TRBJ2-1; 9 bases are shared with TRBD1. The CDR3 is made up of 15 amino acids. With 5 bases clipped from V and 5 bases from J, the junction kept 7 bases outside the gene matches. Germline V gene lookup returns CDR1 LNHDA and CDR2 SQIVND (reference sequence). The CDR3 region has the DNA TGTGCCAGTAGTCTCACCGGGACAGGGAACAATGAGCAGTTCTTC. Residues: CASSLTGTGNNEQFF.

The rearrangement links TRBV24-1 to TRBJ1-1; no definite D call. Trimming removed 4 bases at V and 1 base at J, with 9 bases between. Germline CDR1 KGHDR, CDR2 SFDVKD. This CDR3 is built from 14 residues. The CDR3 sequence is CATSEGAWNTEAFF. The CDR3 coding sequence is TGTGCCACCAGTGAGGGAGCGTGGAACACTGAAGCTTTCTTT.